The rows below give T cell receptor beta chains drawn from one sample of a study of CD8 T cells in Susac syndrome. TCRdb reprocessed the immunoSEQ multiplex PCR reads with MiXCR, giving one entry per CDR3 protein. The sample holds 84,000 or so distinct CDR3 sequences; about 95% are singletons and the top ten take roughly 0.44%. Sequencing was done on a sample of CD8+ T cells from PBMCs. The receptor source for this set is a human donor with Susac syndrome. Each CDR3 is given with its conserved first and last residue. A D gene is named only where the DNA matches it firmly. Only some rows state a clone size, as once, few, many or a class for expanded clones.

J gene: TRBJ1-2
CDR3 length: 15
clone size: .
D gene: TRBD1
V gene: TRBV20-1
CDR3 DNA: TGCAGTGCTAGAGATTTGGACAGGGCCAACTATGGCTACACCTTC
CDR3 protein: CSARDLDRANYGYTF

J gene: TRBJ1-2
CDR3 length: 14
clone size: once
D gene: TRBD1
V gene: TRBV28
CDR3 DNA: TGTGCCAGCAGGAGACAGGGGACCGGCTATGGCTACACCTTC
CDR3 protein: CASRRQGTGYGYTF

J gene: TRBJ1-1
CDR3 length: 14
clone size: .
D gene: .
V gene: TRBV20-1
CDR3 DNA: TGCAGTGCTACAGTTCCAAACAGGGTAACTGAAGCTTTCTTT
CDR3 protein: CSATVPNRVTEAFF

J gene: TRBJ2-7
CDR3 length: 13
clone size: .
D gene: TRBD1
V gene: TRBV29-1
CDR3 DNA: TGCAGCGTTGCGTGGACAGGGGAAAACGAGCAGTACTTC
CDR3 protein: CSVAWTGENEQYF

J gene: TRBJ2-1
CDR3 length: 16
clone size: .
D gene: TRBD2
V gene: TRBV13
CDR3 DNA: TGTGCCAGCAAACACCACACTAGCGACTTTAGGAATGAGCAGTTCTTC
CDR3 protein: CASKHHTSDFRNEQFF

J gene: TRBJ2-7
CDR3 length: 15
clone size: .
D gene: TRBD1
V gene: TRBV5-6
CDR3 DNA: TGTGCCAGCAGCGGTACCGGGACAGGGTACTACGAGCAGTACTTC
CDR3 protein: CASSGTGTGYYEQYF

J gene: TRBJ2-5
CDR3 length: 13
clone size: .
D gene: .
V gene: TRBV30
CDR3 DNA: TGTGCCTGGGCAGGACAGTCCCAAGAGACCCAGTACTTC
CDR3 protein: CAWAGQSQETQYF

J gene: TRBJ2-5
CDR3 length: 16
clone size: .
D gene: TRBD2
V gene: TRBV20-1
CDR3 DNA: TGCAGTGCTCCCGGAGACGCGCGGGGGGTTTGCGAGACCCAGTACTTC
CDR3 protein: CSAPGDARGVCETQYF

J gene: TRBJ2-1
CDR3 length: 14
clone size: .
D gene: .
V gene: TRBV30
CDR3 DNA: TGTGCCTGGAGCCCGGGCTTCCCACGGGATGAGCAGTTCTTC
CDR3 protein: CAWSPGFPRDEQFF

J gene: TRBJ2-7
CDR3 length: 15
clone size: few
D gene: .
V gene: TRBV7-2
CDR3 DNA: TGTGCCAGCACCCCGTTGGGATCATCTGGCTACGAGCAGTACTTC
CDR3 protein: CASTPLGSSGYEQYF

J gene: TRBJ1-6
CDR3 length: 14
clone size: .
D gene: .
V gene: TRBV20-1
CDR3 DNA: TGCAGCACTAGGCGCGAACCGGGGTATTCACCCCTCCACTTT
CDR3 protein: CSTRREPGYSPLHF

J gene: TRBJ2-1
CDR3 length: 11
clone size: .
D gene: .
V gene: TRBV25-1
CDR3 DNA: TGTGCCAGCAGTGAATGGTTTGAGCAGTTCTTC
CDR3 protein: CASSEWFEQFF

J gene: TRBJ2-5
CDR3 length: 16
clone size: .
D gene: TRBD2
V gene: TRBV4-1
CDR3 DNA: TGCGCCAGCAGCCAAGTCAACGAGCGGGGGTGGGAGACCCAGTACTTC
CDR3 protein: CASSQVNERGWETQYF

J gene: TRBJ2-3
CDR3 length: 17
clone size: .
D gene: .
V gene: TRBV4-3
CDR3 DNA: TGCGCCAGCAGCCCCCGTGGGGGACCCCCGGGGACAGATACGCAGTATTTT
CDR3 protein: CASSPRGGPPGTDTQYF

J gene: TRBJ2-5
CDR3 length: 12
clone size: .
D gene: .
V gene: TRBV7-9
CDR3 DNA: TGTGCCAGCAGCAAATCGGGAGAGACCCAGTACTTC
CDR3 protein: CASSKSGETQYF

J gene: TRBJ2-5
CDR3 length: 14
clone size: .
D gene: TRBD2
V gene: TRBV20-1
CDR3 DNA: TGCAGTGCTAGACCCTCTAGGGAGGGAGAGACCCAGTACTTC
CDR3 protein: CSARPSREGETQYF

J gene: TRBJ2-6
CDR3 length: 13
clone size: .
D gene: .
V gene: TRBV30
CDR3 DNA: TGTGCCTGCACCGAATCTGGGGCCAACGTCCTGACTTTC
CDR3 protein: CACTESGANVLTF

J gene: TRBJ2-1
CDR3 length: 15
clone size: .
D gene: .
V gene: TRBV13
CDR3 DNA: TGTGCCAGCAGCTGGGCCAGGAGCTCCTACAATGAGCAGTTCTTC
CDR3 protein: CASSWARSSYNEQFF

J gene: TRBJ2-1
CDR3 length: 14
clone size: .
D gene: .
V gene: TRBV29-1
CDR3 DNA: TGCAGCGCACCGGGTATCGGTAGGCTCGATGAGCAGTTCTTC
CDR3 protein: CSAPGIGRLDEQFF

J gene: TRBJ1-1
CDR3 length: 12
clone size: .
D gene: .
V gene: TRBV7-9
CDR3 DNA: TGTGCCAGCCAGGAGGATTTGACTGAAGCTTTCTTT
CDR3 protein: CASQEDLTEAFF